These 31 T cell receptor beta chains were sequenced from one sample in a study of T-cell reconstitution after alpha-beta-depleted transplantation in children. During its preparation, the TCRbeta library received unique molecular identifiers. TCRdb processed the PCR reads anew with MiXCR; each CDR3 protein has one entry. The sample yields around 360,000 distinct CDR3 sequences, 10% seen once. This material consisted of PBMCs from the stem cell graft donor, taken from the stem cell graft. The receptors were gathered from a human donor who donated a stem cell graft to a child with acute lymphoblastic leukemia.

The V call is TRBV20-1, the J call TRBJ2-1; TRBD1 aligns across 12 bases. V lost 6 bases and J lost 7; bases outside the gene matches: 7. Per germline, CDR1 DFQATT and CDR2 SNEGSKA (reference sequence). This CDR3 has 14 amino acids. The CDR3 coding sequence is TGCAGTGCCGACGGGACAGGGGGCTTAAATGAGCAGTTCTTC. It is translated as CSADGTGGLNEQFF.

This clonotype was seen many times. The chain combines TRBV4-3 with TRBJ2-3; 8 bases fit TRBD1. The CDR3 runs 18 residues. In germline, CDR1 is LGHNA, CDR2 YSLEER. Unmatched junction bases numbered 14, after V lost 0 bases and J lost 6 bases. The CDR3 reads CASSQDGGQGRGGDTQYF. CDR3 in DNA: TGCGCCAGCAGCCAAGATGGTGGACAGGGTCGGGGTGGGGATACGCAGTATTTT.

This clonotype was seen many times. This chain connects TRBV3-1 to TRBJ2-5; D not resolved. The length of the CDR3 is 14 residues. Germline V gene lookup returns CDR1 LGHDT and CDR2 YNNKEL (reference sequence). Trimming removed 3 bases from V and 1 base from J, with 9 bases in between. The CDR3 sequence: CASSHHSRQETQYF. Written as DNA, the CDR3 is TGTGCCAGCAGCCATCATAGCCGCCAAGAGACCCAGTACTTC.

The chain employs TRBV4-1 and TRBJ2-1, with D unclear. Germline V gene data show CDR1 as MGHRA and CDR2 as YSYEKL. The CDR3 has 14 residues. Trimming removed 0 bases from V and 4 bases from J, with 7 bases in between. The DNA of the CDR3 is TGCGCCAGCAGCCAAGAGGGCAGGTACAATGAGCAGTTCTTC. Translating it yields CASSQEGRYNEQFF.

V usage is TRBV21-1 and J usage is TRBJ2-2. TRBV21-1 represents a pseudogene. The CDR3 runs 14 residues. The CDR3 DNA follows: TGTGCCAGCACAGCATGGGCGAACACCGGGGAGCTGTTTTTT. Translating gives CASTAWANTGELFF.

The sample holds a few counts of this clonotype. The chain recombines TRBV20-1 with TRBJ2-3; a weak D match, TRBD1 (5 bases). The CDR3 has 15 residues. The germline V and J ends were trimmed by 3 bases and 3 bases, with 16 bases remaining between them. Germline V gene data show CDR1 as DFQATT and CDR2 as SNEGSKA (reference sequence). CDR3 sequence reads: CSASGHSKGTDTQYF. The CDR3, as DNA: TGCAGTGCTAGCGGACACTCTAAGGGGACAGATACGCAGTATTTT.

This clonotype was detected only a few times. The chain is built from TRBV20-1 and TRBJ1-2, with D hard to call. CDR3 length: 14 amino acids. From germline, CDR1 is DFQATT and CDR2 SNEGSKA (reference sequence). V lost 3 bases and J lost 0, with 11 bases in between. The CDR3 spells CSASLPGANYGYTF. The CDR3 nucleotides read TGCAGTGCTAGTTTACCCGGGGCTAACTATGGCTACACCTTC.

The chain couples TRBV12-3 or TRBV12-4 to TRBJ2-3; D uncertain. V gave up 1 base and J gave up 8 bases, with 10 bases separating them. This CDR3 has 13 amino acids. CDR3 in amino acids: CASSLDSAPTQYF. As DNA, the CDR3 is TGTGCCAGCAGTTTAGACAGCGCCCCTACGCAGTATTTT.

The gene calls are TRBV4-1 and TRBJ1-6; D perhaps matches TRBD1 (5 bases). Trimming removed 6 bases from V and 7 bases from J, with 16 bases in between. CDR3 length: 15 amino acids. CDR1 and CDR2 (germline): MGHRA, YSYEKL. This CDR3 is CASSFGPGENSPLHF. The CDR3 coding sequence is TGCGCCAGCAGTTTCGGGCCGGGGGAGAATTCACCCCTCCACTTT.

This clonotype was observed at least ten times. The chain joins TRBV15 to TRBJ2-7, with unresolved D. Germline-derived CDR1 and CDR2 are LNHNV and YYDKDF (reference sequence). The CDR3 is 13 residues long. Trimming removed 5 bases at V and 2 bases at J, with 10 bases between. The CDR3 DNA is TGTGCCACCAGCCCGTACCCGGCCTACGAGCAGTACTTC. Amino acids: CATSPYPAYEQYF.

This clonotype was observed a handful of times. The DNA for the CDR3 is TGTGCCAGCAGCTTCAGCGGTATTCGGGATACGCAGTATTTT. Translation: CASSFSGIRDTQYF. The chain combines TRBV7-9 with TRBJ2-3; D may be TRBD2 (5 bases). Per the germline V gene, CDR1 is SEHNR and CDR2 is FQNEAQ (reference sequence). The length of the CDR3 is 14 residues. V was clipped by 3 bases and J by 6 bases, with 13 bases between them.

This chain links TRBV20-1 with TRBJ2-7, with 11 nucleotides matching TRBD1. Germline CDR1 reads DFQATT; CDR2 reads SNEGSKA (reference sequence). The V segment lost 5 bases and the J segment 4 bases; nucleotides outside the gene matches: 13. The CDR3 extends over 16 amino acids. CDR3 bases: TGCAGTGCTGTGCTACGGACAGGGGGCGCTTATTACGAGCAGTACTTC. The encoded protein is CSAVLRTGGAYYEQYF.

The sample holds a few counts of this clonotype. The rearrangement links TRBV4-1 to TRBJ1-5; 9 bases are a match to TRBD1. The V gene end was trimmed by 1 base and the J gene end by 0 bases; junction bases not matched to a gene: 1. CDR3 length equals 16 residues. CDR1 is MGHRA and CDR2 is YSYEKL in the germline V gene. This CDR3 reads CASSQGGQGSNQPQHF. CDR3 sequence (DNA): TGCGCCAGCAGCCAAGGGGGACAGGGTAGCAATCAGCCCCAGCATTTT.

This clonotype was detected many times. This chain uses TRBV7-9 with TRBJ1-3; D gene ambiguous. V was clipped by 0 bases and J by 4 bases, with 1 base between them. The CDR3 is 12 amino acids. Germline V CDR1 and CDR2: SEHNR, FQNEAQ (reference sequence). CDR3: CASSLAGNTIYF. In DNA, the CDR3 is TGTGCCAGCAGCTTAGCGGGAAACACCATATATTTT.

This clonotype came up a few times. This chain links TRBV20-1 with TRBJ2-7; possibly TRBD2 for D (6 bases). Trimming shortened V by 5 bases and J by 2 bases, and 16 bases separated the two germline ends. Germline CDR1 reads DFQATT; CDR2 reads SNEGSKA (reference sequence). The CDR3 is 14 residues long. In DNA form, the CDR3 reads TGCAGTGCTCTCGACACTTCGGGGGCCTACGAGCAGTACTTC. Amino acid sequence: CSALDTSGAYEQYF.

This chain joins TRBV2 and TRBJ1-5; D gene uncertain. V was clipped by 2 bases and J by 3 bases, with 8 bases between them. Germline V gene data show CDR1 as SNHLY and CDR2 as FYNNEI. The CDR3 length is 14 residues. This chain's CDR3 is CASSERQNNQPQHF. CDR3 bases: TGTGCCAGCAGTGAAAGGCAAAACAATCAGCCCCAGCATTTT.

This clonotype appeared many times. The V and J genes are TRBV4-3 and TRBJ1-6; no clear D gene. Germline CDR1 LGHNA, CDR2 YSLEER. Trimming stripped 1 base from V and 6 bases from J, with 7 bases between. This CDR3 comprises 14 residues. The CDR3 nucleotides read TGCGCCAGCAGCCAAGGTCTGGGTAATTCACCCCTCCACTTT. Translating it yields CASSQGLGNSPLHF.

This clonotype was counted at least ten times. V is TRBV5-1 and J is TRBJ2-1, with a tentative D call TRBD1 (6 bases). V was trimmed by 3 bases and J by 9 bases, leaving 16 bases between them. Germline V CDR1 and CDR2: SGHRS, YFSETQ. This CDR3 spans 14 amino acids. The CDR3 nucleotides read TGCGCCAGCAGCTCCACTTCAGGGGCGCCTGAGCAGTTCTTC. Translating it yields CASSSTSGAPEQFF.

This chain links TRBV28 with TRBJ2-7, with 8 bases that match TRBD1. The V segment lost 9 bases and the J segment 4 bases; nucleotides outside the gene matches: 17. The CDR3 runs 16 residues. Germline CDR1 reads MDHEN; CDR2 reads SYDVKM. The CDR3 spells CASQGKGQGARYEQYF. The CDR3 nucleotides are TGTGCCAGTCAAGGGAAGGGGCAGGGGGCGCGGTACGAGCAGTACTTC.

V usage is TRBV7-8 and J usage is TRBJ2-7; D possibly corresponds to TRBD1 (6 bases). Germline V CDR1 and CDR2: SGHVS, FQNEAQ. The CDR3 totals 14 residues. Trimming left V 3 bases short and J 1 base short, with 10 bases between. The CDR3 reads CASSFFGQSYEQYF. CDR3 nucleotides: TGTGCCAGCAGCTTCTTCGGACAGTCCTACGAGCAGTACTTC.

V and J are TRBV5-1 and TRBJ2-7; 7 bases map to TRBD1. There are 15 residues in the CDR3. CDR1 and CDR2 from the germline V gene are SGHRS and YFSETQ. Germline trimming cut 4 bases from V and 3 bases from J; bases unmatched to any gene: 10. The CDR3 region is CASSPRQGVVYEQYF. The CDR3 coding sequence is TGCGCCAGCAGCCCGCGACAGGGAGTCGTCTACGAGCAGTACTTC.

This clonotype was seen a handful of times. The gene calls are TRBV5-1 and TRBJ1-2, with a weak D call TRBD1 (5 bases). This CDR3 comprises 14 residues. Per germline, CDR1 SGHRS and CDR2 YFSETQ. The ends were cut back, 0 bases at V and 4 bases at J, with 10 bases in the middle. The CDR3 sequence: CASSLGGTSYGYTF. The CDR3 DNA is TGCGCCAGCAGCTTGGGCGGGACGAGCTATGGCTACACCTTC.

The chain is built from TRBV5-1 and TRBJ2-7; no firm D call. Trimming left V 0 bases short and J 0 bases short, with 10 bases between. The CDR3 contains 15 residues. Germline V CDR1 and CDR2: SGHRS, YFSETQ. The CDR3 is CASSLATLSSYEQYF. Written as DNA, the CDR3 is TGCGCCAGCAGCTTGGCTACCCTGAGCTCCTACGAGCAGTACTTC.

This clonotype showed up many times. The CDR3, as DNA: TGTGCCAGCAGTGCCGGGACAGGGGCCCACAATGAGCAGTTCTTC. Protein: CASSAGTGAHNEQFF. J is TRBJ2-1 and V is TRBV27; 10 bases match TRBD1. Germline V gene data show CDR1 as MNHEY and CDR2 as SMNVEV (reference sequence). The CDR3 runs 15 residues. Trimming at V came to 5 bases and at J to 5 bases, leaving 6 bases not matched to a gene.

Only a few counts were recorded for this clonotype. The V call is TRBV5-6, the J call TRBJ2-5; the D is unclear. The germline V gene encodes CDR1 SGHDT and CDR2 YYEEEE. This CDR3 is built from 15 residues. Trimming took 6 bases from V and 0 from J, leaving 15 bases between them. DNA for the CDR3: TGTGCCAGCAACCCCTGGTCTGGGGACCAAGAGACCCAGTACTTC. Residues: CASNPWSGDQETQYF.

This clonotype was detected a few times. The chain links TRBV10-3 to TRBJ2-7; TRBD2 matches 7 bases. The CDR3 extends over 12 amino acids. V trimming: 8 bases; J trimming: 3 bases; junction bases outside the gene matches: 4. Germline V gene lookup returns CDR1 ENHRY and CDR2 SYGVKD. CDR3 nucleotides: TGTGCCATCGGAGGACTAGTCTACGAGCAGTACTTC. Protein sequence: CAIGGLVYEQYF.

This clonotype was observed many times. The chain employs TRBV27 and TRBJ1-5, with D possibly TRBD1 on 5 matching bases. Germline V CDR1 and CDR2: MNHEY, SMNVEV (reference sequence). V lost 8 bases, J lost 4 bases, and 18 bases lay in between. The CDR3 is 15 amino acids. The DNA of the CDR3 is TGTGCCAGCGCACAAGCCGTCGGGGCAAATCAGCCCCAGCATTTT. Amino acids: CASAQAVGANQPQHF.

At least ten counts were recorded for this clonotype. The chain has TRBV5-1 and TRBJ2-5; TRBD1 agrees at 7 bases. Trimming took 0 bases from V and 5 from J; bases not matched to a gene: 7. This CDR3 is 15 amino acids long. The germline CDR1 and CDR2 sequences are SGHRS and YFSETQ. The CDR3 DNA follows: TGCGCCAGCAGCTTGGCGGGACAGCCCCAGGAGACCCAGTACTTC. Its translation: CASSLAGQPQETQYF.

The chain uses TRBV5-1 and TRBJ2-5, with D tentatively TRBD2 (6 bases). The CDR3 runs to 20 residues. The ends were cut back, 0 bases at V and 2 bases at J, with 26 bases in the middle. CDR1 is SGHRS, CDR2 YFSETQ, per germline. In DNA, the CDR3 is TGCGCCAGCAGCTTGGTGTGGGGGTCTTATCCCCGGACTAAACAAGAGACCCAGTACTTC. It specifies CASSLVWGSYPRTKQETQYF.

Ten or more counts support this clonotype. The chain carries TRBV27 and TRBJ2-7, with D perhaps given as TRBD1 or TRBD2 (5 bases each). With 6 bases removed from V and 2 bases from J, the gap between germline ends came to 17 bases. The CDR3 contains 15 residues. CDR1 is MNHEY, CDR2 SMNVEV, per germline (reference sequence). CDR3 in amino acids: CASSPRDGATYEQYF. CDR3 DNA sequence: TGTGCCAGCAGCCCCCGGGACGGAGCGACCTACGAGCAGTACTTC.

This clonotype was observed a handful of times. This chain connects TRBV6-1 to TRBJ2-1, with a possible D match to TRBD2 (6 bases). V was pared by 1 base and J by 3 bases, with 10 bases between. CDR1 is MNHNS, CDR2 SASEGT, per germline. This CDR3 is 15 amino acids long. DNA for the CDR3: TGTGCCAGCAGTGAAGTGGGTAGCGGCTACAATGAGCAGTTCTTC. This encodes CASSEVGSGYNEQFF.